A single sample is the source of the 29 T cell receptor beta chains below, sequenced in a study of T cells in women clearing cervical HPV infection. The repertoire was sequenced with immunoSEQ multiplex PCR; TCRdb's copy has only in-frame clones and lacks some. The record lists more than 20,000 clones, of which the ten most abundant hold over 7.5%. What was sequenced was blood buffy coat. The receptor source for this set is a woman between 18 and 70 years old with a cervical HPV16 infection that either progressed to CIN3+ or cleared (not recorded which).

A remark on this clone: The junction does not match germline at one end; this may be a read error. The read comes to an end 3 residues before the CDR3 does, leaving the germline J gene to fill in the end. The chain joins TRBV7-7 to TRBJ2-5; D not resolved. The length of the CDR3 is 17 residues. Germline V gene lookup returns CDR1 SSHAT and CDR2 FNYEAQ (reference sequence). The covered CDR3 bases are TGTGCTAGCAGCTTAGGGTCCACAGCTATATCGCAAGAGACC. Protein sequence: CASSLGSTAISQET. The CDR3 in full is CASSLGSTAISQETQYF. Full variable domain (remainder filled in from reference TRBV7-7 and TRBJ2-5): GAGVSQSPRYKVTKRGQDVTLRCDPISSHATLYWYQQALGQGPEFLTYFNYEAQPDKSGLPSDRFSAERPEGSISTLTIQRTEQRDSAMYRCASSLGSTAISQETQYFGPGTRLLVL.

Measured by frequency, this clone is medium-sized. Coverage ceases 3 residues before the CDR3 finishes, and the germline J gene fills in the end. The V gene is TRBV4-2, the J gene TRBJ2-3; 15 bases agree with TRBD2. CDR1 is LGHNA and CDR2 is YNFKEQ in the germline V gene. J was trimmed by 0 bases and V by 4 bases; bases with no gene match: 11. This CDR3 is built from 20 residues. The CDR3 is CASSPPPGLAGGASTDTQYF. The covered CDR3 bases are TGTGCCAGCAGCCCTCCCCCGGGACTAGCGGGGGGTGCTAGCACAGATACG.

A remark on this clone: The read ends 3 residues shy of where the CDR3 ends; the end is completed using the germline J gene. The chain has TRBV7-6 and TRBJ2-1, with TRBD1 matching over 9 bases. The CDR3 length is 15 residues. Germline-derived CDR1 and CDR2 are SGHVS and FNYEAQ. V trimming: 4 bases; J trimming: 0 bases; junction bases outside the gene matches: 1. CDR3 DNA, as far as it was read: TGTGCCAGCAGCTGGGACAGGGCCTCCTACAATGAG. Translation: CASSWDRASYNE. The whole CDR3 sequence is CASSWDRASYNEQFF.

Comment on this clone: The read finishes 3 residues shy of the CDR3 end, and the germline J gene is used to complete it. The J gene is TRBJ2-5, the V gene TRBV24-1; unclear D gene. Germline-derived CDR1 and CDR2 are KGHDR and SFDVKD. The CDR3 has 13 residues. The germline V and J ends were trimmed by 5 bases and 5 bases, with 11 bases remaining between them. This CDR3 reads CATSVGSVETQYF. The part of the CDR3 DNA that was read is TGTGCCACCAGTGTAGGGTCGGTTGAGACC.

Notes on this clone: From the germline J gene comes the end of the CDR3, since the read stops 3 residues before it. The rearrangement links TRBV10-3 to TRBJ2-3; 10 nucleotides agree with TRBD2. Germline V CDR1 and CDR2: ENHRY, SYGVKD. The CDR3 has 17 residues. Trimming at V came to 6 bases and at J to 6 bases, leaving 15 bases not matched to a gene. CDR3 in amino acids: CAIRQHADSGRSDTQYF. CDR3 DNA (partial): TGTGCCATCAGGCAACATGCCGATAGCGGGAGGTCGGATACG.

The covered CDR3 bases are TGCAGTGCCGGGCCGAGTAGCGGGGGGGAGATCACAGATACG. Residues: CSAGPSSGGEITDT. The CDR3 as a whole reads CSAGPSSGGEITDTQYF. The chain is built from TRBV20-1 and TRBJ2-3; 11 nucleotides match TRBD2. The CDR3 end is not reached by the read, which stops 3 residues before it; the germline J gene fills it in. The CDR3 has 17 amino acids. V lost 6 bases to trimming and J lost 2 bases; unmatched junction nucleotides: 13. Germline-derived CDR1 and CDR2 are DFQATT and SNEGSKA (reference sequence).

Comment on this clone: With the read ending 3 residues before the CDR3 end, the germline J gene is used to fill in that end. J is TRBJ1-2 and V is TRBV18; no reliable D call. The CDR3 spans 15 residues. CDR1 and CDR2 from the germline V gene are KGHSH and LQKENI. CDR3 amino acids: CATSKQTSGSYDYTF. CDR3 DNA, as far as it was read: TGTGCCACCTCGAAACAGACTAGCGGCTCCTACGAC.

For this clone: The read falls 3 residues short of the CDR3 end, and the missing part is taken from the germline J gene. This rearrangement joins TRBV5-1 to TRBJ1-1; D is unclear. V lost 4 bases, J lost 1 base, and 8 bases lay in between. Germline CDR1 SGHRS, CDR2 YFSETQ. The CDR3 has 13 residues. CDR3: CASSSPGNTEAFF. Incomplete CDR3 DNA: TGCGCCAGCAGCAGTCCGGGGAACACTGAA.

The CDR3 loop is CASSRSGAYEQYF. The sequenced part of the CDR3 DNA is TGTGCCAGCAGCAGGTCCGGGGCCTACGAG. V and J are TRBV2 and TRBJ2-7, with a possible D match to TRBD2 (5 bases). The CDR3 is cut off 3 residues early in the read; its end comes from the germline J gene. Germline V CDR1 and CDR2: SNHLY, FYNNEI. The V end lost 6 bases, the J end lost 2 bases, and 11 bases lay between the germline ends. The CDR3 runs to 13 residues. The full variable domain, completed using reference TRBV2 and TRBJ2-7, is EPEVTQTPSHQVTQMGQEVILRCVPISNHLYFYWYRQILGQKVEFLVSFYNNEISEKSEIFDDQFSVERPDGSNFTLKIRSTKLEDSAMYFCASSRSGAYEQYFGPGTRLTVT.

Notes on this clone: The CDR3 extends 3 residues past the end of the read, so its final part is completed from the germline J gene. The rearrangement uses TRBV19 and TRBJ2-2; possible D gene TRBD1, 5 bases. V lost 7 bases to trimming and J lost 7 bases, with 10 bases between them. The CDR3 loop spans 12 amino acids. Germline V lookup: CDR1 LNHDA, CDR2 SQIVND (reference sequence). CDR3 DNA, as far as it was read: TGTGCCAGTAACCCCGGACACGGGGAG. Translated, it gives CASNPGHGE. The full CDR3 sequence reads CASNPGHGELFF.

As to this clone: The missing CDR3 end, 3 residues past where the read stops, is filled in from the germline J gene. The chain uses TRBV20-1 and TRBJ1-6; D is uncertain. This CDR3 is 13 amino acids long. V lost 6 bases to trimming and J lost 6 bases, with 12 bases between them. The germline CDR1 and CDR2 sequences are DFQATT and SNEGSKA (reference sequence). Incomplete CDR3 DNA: TGCAGTGCCGAGGGCACACCTAATTCACCC. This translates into CSAEGTPNSP. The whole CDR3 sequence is CSAEGTPNSPLHF.

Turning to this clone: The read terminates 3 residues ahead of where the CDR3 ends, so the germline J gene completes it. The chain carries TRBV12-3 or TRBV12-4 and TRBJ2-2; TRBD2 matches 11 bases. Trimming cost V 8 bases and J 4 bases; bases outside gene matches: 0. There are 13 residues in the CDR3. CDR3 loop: CASGTSGTGELFF. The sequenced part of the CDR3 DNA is TGTGCCAGCGGGACTAGCGGCACCGGGGAG.

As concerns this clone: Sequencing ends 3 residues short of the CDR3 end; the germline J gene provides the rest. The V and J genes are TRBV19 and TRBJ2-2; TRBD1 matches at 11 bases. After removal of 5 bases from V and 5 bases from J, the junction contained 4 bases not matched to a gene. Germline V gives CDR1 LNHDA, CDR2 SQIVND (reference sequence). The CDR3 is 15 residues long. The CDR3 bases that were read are TGTGCCAGTAGTGGACAGGGGGCCCCAACCGGGGAG. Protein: CASSGQGAPTGE. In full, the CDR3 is CASSGQGAPTGELFF. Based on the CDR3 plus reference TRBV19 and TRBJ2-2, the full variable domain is DGGITQSPKYLFRKEGQNVTLSCEQNLNHDAMYWYRQDPGQGLRLIYYSQIVNDFQKGDIAEGYSVSREKKESFPLTVTSAQKNPTAFYLCASSGQGAPTGELFFGEGSRLTVL.

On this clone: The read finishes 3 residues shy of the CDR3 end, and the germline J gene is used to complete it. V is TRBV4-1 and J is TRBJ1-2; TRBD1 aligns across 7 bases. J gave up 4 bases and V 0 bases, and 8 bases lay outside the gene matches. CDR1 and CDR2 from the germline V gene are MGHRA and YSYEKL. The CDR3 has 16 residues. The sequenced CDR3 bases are TGCGCCAGCAGCCAAGATCTCGGACAGGTGTTCTATGGC. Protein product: CASSQDLGQVFYG. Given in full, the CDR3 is CASSQDLGQVFYGYTF.

The CDR3 loop reads CASSLGRGGYNEQFF. The covered CDR3 bases are TGCGCCAGCAGCTTGGGGCGGGGGGGATACAATGAG. V is TRBV5-1 and J is TRBJ2-1; 9 bases map to TRBD2. The read finishes 3 residues shy of the CDR3 end, and the germline J gene is used to complete it. CDR1 is SGHRS, CDR2 YFSETQ, per germline. CDR3 size: 15 residues. V lost 0 bases to trimming and J lost 4 bases; unmatched junction nucleotides: 2.

The sequenced CDR3 bases are TGTGCCAGCACCCCAAAATGGACTCGGATGGATACG. Translated, it gives CASTPKWTRMDT. The whole CDR3 is CASTPKWTRMDTQYF. The rearrangement links TRBV12-3 or TRBV12-4 to TRBJ2-3, with a possible D match to TRBD2 (5 bases). The read stops 3 residues short of the end of the CDR3; the missing end is completed from the germline J gene. The CDR3 totals 15 residues. With 7 bases removed from V and 6 bases from J, the gap between germline ends came to 20 bases.

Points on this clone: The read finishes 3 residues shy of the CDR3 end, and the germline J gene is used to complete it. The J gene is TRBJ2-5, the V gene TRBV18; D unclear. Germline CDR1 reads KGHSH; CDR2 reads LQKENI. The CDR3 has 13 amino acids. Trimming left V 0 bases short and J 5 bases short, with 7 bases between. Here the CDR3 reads CASSPPGPETQYF. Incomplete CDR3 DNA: TGTGCCAGCTCACCACCAGGGCCGGAGACC.

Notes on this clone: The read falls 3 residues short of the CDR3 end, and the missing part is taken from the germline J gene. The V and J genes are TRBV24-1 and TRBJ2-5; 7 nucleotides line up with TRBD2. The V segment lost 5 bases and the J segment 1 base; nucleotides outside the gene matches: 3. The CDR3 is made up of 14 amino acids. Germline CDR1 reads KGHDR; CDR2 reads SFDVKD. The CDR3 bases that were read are TGTGCCACCAGTGTAAGCGGGGCCCAAGAGACC. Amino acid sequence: CATSVSGAQET. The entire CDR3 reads CATSVSGAQETQYF.

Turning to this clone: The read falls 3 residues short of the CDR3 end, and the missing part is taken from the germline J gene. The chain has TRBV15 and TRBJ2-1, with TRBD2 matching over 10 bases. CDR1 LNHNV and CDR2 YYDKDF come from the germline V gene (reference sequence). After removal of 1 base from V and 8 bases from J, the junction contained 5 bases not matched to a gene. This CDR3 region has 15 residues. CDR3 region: CATSRGLAGAYEQFF. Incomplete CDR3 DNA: TGTGCCACCAGCAGAGGTCTAGCGGGAGCATATGAG.

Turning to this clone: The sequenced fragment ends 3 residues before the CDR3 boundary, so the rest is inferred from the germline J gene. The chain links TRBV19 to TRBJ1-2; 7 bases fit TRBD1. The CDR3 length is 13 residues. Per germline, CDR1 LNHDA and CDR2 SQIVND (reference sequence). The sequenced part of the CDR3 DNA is TGTGCCAGTACCCCGGACAGGATATGGGGC. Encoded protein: CASTPDRIWG. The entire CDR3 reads CASTPDRIWGYTF.

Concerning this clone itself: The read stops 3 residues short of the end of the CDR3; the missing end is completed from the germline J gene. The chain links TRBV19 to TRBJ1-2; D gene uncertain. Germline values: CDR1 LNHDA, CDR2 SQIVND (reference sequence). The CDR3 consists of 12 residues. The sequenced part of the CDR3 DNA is TGTGCCAGTAGTATGAAGGCCAATGAC. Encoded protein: CASSMKAND. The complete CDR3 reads CASSMKANDYTF.

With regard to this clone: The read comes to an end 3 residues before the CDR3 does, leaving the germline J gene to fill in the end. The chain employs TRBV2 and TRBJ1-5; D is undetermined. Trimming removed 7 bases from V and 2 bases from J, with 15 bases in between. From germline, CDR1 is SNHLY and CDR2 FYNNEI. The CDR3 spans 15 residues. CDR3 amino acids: CASTEVGYGNQPQHF. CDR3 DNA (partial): TGTGCCAGCACCGAAGTAGGGTACGGCAATCAGCCC.

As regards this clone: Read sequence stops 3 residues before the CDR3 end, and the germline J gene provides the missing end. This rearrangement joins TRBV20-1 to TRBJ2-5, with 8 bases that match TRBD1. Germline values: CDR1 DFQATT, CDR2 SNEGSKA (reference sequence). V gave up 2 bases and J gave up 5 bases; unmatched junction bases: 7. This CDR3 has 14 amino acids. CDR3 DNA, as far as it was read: TGCAGTGCTAGACCCCGGACAGGGCAGGAGACC. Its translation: CSARPRTGQET. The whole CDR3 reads CSARPRTGQETQYF.

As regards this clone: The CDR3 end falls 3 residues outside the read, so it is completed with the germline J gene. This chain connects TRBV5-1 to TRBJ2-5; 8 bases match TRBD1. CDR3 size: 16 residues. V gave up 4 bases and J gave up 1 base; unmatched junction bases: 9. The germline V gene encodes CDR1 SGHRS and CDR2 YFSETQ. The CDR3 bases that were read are TGCGCCAGCAGCGGGGGTGGGACAGGAGGCCAAGAGACC. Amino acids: CASSGGGTGGQET. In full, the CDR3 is CASSGGGTGGQETQYF. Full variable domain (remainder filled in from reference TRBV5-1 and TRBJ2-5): KAGVTQTPRYLIKTRGQQVTLSCSPISGHRSVSWYQQTPGQGLQFLFEYFSETQRNKGNFPGRFSGRQFSNSRSEMNVSTLELGDSALYLCASSGGGTGGQETQYFGPGTRLLVL.

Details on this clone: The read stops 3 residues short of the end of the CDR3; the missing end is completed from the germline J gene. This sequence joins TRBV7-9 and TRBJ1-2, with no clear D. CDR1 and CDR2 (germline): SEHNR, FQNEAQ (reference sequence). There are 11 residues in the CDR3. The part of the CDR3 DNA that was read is TGTGCCAGCACCAACTCGATGGGC. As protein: CASTNSMG. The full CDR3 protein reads CASTNSMGYTF.

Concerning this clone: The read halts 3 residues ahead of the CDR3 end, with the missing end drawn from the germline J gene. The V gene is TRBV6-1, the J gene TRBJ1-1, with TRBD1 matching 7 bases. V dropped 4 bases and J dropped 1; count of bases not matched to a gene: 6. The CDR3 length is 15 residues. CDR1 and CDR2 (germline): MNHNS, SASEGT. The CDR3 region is CASSGSRQGNTEAFF. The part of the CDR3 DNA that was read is TGTGCCAGCAGTGGATCAAGACAGGGGAACACTGAA.

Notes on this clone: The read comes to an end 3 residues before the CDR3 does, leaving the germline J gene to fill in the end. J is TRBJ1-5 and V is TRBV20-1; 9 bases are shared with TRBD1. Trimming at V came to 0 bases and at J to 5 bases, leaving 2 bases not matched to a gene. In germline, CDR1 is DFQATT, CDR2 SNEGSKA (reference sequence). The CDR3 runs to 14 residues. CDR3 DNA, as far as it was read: TGCAGTGCTAGAGAAGGGACAGGGCATCAGCCC. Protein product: CSAREGTGHQP. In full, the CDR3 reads CSAREGTGHQPQHF.

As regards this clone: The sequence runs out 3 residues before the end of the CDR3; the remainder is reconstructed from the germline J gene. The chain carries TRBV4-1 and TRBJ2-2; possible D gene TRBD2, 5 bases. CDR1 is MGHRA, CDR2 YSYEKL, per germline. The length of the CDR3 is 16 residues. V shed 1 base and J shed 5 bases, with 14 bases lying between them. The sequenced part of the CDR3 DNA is TGCGCCAGCAGCCAAGGTGGTCGGGGAAGGACCGGGGAG. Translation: CASSQGGRGRTGE. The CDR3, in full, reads CASSQGGRGRTGELFF.

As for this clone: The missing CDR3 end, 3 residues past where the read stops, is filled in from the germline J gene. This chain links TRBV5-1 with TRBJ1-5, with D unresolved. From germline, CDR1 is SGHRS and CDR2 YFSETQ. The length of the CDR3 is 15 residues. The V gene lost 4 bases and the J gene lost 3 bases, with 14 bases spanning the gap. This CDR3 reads CASSLNPGPNQPQHF. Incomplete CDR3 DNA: TGCGCCAGCAGCCTCAACCCGGGTCCCAATCAGCCC.